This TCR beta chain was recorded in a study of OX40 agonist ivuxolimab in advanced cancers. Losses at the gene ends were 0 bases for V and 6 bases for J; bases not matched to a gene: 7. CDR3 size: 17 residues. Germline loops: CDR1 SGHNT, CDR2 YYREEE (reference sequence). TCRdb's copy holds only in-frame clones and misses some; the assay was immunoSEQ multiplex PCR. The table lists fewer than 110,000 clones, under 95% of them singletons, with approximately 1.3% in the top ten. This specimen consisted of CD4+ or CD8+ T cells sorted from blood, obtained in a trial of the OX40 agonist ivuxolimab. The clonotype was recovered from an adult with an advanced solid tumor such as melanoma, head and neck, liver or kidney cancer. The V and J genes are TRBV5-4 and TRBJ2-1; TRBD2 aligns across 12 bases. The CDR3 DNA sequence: TGTGCCAGCAGCTTGGGGCTAGCGGGAGGGCGGGGCAATGAGCAGTTCTTC. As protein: CASSLGLAGGRGNEQFF.